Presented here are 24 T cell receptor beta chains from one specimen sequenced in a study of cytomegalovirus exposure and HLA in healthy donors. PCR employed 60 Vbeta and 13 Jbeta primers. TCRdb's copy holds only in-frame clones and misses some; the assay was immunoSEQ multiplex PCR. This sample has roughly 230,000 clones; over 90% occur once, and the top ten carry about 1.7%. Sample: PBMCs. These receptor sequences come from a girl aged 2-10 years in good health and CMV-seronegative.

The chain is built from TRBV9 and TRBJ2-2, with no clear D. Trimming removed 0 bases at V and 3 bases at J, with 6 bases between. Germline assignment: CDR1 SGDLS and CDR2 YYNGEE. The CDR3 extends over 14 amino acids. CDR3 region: CASSVGADTGELFF. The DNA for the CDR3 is TGTGCCAGCAGCGTAGGGGCAGACACCGGGGAGCTGTTTTTT. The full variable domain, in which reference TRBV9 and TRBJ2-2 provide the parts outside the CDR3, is DSGVTQTPKHLITATGQRVTLRCSPRSGDLSVYWYQQSLDQGLQFLIQYYNGEERAKGNILERFSAQQFPDLHSELNLSSLELGDSALYFCASSVGADTGELFFGEGSRLTVL.

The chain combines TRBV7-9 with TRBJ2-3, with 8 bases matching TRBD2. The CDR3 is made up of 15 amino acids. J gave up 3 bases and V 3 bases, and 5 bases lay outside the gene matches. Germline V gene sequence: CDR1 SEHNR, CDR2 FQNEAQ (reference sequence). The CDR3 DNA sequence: TGTGCCAGCAGCTTCCCCGGGAGGGAAACAGATACGCAGTATTTT. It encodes CASSFPGRETDTQYF.

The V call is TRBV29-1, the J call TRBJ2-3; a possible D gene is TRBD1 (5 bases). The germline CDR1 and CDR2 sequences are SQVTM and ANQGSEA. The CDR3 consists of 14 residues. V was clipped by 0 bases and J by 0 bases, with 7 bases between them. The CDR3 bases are TGCAGCGTTGAAGATGACAGAAGCACAGATACGCAGTATTTT. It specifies CSVEDDRSTDTQYF.

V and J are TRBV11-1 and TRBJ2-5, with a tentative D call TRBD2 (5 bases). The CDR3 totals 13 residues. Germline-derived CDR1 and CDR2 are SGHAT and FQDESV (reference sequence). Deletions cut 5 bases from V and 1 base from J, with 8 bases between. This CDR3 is CASSMTIQETQYF. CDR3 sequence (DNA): TGTGCCAGCAGCATGACTATCCAAGAGACCCAGTACTTC. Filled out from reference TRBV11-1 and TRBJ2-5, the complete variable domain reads EAEVAQSPRYKITEKSQAVAFWCDPISGHATLYWYRQILGQGPELLVQFQDESVVDDSQLPKDRFSAERLKGVDSTLKIQPAELGDSAMYLCASSMTIQETQYFGPGTRLLVL.

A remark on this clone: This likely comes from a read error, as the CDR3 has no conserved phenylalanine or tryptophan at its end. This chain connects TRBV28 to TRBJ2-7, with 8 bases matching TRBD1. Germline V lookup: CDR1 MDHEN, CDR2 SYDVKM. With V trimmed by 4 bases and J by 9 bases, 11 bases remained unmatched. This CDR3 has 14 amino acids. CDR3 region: CASSSHSGGAGQYL. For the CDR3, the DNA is TGTGCCAGCAGTTCCCACTCAGGGGGCGCTGGGCAGTACCTC.

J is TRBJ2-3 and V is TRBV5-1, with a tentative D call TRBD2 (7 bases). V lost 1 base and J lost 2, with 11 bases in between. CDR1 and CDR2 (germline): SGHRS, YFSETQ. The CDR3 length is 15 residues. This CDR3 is CASSLKGGSTDTQYF. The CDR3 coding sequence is TGCGCCAGCAGCTTGAAGGGGGGGTCCACAGATACGCAGTATTTT.

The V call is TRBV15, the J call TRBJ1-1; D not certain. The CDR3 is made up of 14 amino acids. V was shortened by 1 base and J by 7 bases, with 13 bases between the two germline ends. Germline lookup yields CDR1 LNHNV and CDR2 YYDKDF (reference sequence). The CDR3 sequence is CATSRAFYAGEAFF. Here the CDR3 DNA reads TGTGCCACCAGCAGAGCTTTCTACGCCGGTGAAGCTTTCTTT.

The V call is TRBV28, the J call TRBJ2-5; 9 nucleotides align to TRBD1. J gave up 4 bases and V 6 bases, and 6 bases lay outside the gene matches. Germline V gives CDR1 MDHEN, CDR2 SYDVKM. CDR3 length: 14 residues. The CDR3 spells CASRRTGGGETQYF. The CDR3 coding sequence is TGTGCCAGCAGGCGAACAGGGGGCGGAGAGACCCAGTACTTC.

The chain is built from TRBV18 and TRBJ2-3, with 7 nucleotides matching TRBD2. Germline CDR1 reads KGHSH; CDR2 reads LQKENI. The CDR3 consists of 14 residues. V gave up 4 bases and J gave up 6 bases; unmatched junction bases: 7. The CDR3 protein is CASSQAGARDTQYF. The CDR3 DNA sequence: TGTGCCAGCTCACAGGCGGGAGCAAGGGATACGCAGTATTTT.

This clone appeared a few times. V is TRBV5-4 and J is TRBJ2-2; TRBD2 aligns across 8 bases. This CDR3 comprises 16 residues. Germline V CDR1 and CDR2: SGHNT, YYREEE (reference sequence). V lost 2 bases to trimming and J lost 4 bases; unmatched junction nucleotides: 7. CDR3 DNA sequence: TGTGCCAGCAGCTTCCGGGATAGCGGGATCACCGGGGAGCTGTTTTTT. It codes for CASSFRDSGITGELFF.

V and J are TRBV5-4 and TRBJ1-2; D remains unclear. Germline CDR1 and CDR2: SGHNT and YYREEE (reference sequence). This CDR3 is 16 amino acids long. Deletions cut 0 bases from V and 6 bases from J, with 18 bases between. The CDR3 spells CASSLAAPVAADGYTF. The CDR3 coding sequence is TGTGCCAGCAGCTTGGCGGCCCCAGTGGCGGCGGATGGCTACACCTTC. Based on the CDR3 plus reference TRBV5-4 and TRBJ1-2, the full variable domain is ETGVTQSPTHLIKTRGQQVTLRCSSQSGHNTVSWYQQALGQGPQFIFQYYREEENGRGNFPPRFSGLQFPNYSSELNVNALELDDSALYLCASSLAAPVAADGYTFGSGTRLTVV.

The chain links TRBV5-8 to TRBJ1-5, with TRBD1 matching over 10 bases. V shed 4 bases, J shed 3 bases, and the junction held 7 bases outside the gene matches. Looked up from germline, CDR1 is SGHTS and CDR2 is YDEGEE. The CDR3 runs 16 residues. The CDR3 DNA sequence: TGTGCCAGCAGCACCGGACAGGGGGGCTCCAATCAGCCCCAGCATTTT. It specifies CASSTGQGGSNQPQHF.

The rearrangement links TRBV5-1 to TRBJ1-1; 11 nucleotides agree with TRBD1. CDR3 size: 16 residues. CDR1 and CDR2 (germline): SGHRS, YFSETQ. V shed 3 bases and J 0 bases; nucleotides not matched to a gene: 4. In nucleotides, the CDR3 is TGCGCCAGCAGCTCCGGACAGGGGGCCCTGAACACTGAAGCTTTCTTT. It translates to CASSSGQGALNTEAFF.

DNA for the CDR3: TGTGCCAGCAGTGAACGTATGAGGGAGACCCAGTACTTC. This translates into CASSERMRETQYF. The genes are TRBV2 and TRBJ2-5; unclear D gene. Per the germline V gene, CDR1 is SNHLY and CDR2 is FYNNEI. This CDR3 comprises 13 residues. Trimming stripped 2 bases from V and 5 bases from J, with 9 bases between.

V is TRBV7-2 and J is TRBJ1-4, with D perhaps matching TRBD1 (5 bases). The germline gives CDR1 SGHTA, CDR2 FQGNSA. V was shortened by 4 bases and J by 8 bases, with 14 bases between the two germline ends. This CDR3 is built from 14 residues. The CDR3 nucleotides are TGTGCCAGCAGCTCCCAGCCTGGGGGGGAAAAACTGTTTTTT. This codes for CASSSQPGGEKLFF.

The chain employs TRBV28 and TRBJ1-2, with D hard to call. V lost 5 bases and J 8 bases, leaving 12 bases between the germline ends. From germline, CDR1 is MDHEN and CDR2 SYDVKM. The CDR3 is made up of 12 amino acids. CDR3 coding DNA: TGTGCCAGCAGTCTACCGGGAAGCGGCTACACCTTC. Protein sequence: CASSLPGSGYTF.

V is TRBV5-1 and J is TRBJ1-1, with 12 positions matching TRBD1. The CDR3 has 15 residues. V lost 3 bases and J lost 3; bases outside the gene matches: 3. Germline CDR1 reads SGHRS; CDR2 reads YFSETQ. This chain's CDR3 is CASSWGQGADTEAFF. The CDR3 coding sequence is TGCGCCAGCAGCTGGGGACAGGGGGCCGACACTGAAGCTTTCTTT.

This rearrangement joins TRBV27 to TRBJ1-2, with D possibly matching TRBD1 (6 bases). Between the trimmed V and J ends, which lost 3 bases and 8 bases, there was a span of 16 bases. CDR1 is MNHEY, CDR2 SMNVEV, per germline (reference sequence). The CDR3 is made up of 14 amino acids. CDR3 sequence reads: CASSLARGRGGYTF. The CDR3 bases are TGTGCCAGCAGTTTGGCCAGGGGTAGGGGAGGCTACACCTTC.

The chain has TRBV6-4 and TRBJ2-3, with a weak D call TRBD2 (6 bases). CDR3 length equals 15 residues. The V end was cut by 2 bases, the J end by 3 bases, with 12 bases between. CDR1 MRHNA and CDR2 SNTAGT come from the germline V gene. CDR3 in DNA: TGTGCCAGCAGTGACGAGGCTAGCGTTACAGATACGCAGTATTTT. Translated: CASSDEASVTDTQYF.

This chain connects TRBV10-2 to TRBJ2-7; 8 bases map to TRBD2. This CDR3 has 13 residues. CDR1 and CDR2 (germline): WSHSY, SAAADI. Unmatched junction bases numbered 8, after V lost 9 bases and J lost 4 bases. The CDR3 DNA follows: TGCGCCAGTGCGGGACTAGTGGAATACGAGCAGTACTTC. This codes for CASAGLVEYEQYF.

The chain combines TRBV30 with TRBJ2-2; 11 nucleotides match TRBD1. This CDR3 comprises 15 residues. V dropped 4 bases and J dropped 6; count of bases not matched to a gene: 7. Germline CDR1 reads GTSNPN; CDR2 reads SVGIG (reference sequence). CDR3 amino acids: CAWISGDRGSGELFF. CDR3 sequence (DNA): TGTGCCTGGATTTCCGGGGACAGGGGGTCCGGGGAGCTGTTTTTT.

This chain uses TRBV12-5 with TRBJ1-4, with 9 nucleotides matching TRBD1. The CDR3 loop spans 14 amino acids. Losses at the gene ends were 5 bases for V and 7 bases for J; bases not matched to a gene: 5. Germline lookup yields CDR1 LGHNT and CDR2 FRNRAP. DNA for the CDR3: TGTGCTAGTGGTGTGGGACAGGGTGCTGAAAAACTGTTTTTT. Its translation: CASGVGQGAEKLFF.

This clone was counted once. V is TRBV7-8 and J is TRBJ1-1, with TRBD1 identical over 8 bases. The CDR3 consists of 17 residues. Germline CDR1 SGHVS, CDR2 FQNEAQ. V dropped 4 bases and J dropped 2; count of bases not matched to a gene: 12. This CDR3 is CASSSPGLPGGNTEAFF. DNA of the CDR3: TGTGCCAGCAGCTCCCCTGGTCTGCCAGGGGGCAACACTGAAGCTTTCTTT.

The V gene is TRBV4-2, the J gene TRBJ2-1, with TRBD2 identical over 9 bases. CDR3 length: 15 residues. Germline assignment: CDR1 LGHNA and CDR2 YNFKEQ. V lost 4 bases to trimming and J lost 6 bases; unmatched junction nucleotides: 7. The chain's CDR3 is CASSLEELAGNEQFF. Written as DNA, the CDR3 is TGTGCCAGCAGCCTAGAAGAACTAGCGGGCAATGAGCAGTTCTTC.